Listed here is a single T cell receptor beta chain. The data are from a study of T cell changes during pregnancy in multiple sclerosis. Using immunoSEQ multiplex PCR, the repertoire was profiled, and TCRdb retains in-frame clones only, with some absent. The sample holds about 110,000 clones, roughly 92% seen once. The CDR3 is made up of 15 amino acids. Trimming pared 2 bases from V and 4 bases from J, leaving 12 bases between. Germline V CDR1 and CDR2: SGHNT, YENEEA. Specimen: peripheral blood, collected in the third trimester of pregnancy. The sequence came from a female donor in good health, enrolled as a control in a pregnancy study. The J gene is TRBJ2-1, the V gene TRBV11-3; D not resolved. The CDR3 DNA follows: TGTGCCAGCAGCTTAAGTGGCTCAGGTTACAATGAGCAGTTCTTC. This codes for CASSLSGSGYNEQFF.